The 24 T cell receptor beta chains presented below share a single source sample, sequenced in a study of blood T cell repertoires in COVID-19. This table comes from immunoSEQ multiplex PCR, and its TCRdb copy is limited to in-frame clones, with some not included. Altogether approximately 150,000 clones are present, 65% to 90% being singletons, with the ten largest covering about 16%. Input material: PBMCs or T cells enriched from blood (not recorded which). Receptor source: a middle-aged man who had recovered from COVID-19.

V gene TRBV24-1 combines with J gene TRBJ1-1; 7 bases align to TRBD1. J lost 4 bases, V lost 9 bases, and 7 bases had no gene match. This CDR3 region has 13 residues. Germline loops: CDR1 KGHDR, CDR2 SFDVKD. CDR3 protein: CATGRGQGTEAFF. The DNA of the CDR3 is TGTGCCACCGGTAGGGGGCAAGGCACTGAAGCTTTCTTT.

The chain has TRBV5-1 and TRBJ2-5, with TRBD1 as a possible D gene (5 bases). The CDR3 is 14 amino acids. The germline V and J ends were trimmed by 0 bases and 4 bases, with 10 bases remaining between them. Germline lookup yields CDR1 SGHRS and CDR2 YFSETQ. Here the CDR3 reads CASSLEGTGETQYF. DNA for the CDR3: TGCGCCAGCAGCTTGGAAGGTACAGGAGAGACCCAGTACTTC.

The gene calls are TRBV5-6 and TRBJ1-5; TRBD1 might be the D (5 bases). Germline CDR1 SGHDT, CDR2 YYEEEE. V was cut by 0 bases and J by 2 bases, with 9 bases left in between. The CDR3 contains 15 residues. The CDR3 nucleotides are TGTGCCAGCAGCTTGGGCGGGGCTGGCAATCAGCCCCAGCATTTT. This sequence encodes CASSLGGAGNQPQHF.

Remarks on this clone: Other DNA variants within this sample encode the same CDR3. This chain uses TRBV6-5 with TRBJ1-1; 7 bases fit TRBD1. The CDR3 consists of 13 residues. Germline loops: CDR1 MNHEY, CDR2 SVGAGI. With 5 bases clipped from V and 5 bases from J, the junction kept 5 bases outside the gene matches. The CDR3 region is CASSRTGDTEAFF. The CDR3, as DNA: TGTGCCAGCAGTAGAACAGGGGATACTGAAGCTTTCTTT.

This clone was seen more than once but under ten times. The genes are TRBV10-1 and TRBJ2-2; D is ambiguous. V lost 2 bases and J 4 bases, leaving 14 bases between the germline ends. This CDR3 is built from 16 residues. Germline V gene lookup returns CDR1 WNHNN and CDR2 SYGVQD (reference sequence). The CDR3 protein is CASSEPGSRFTGELFF. DNA for the CDR3: TGCGCCAGCAGTGAGCCCGGGTCCCGATTCACCGGGGAGCTGTTTTTT.

As concerns this clone: The identical CDR3 is also encoded by other nucleotide sequences in the sample. This chain joins TRBV6-5 and TRBJ1-2, with a possible D match to TRBD1 (6 bases). The germline gives CDR1 MNHEY, CDR2 SVGAGI. Trimming left V 4 bases short and J 4 bases short, with 13 bases between. The CDR3 has 14 residues. The CDR3 DNA sequence: TGTGCCAGCAGTTCCCGGGGAGGGGGCTATGGCTACACCTTC. Translated: CASSSRGGGYGYTF.

The chain combines TRBV6-4 with TRBJ1-2; 9 bases fit TRBD1. This CDR3 has 14 residues. Looked up from germline, CDR1 is MRHNA and CDR2 is SNTAGT. V shed 5 bases, J shed 6 bases, and the junction held 7 bases outside the gene matches. CDR3 sequence (DNA): TGTGCCAGCAGTCTGGTGTGGGACAGGGATGGCTACACCTTC. Translating it yields CASSLVWDRDGYTF.

The genes are TRBV19 and TRBJ1-5; 7 bases are shared with TRBD1. The J segment lost 3 bases and the V segment lost 5 bases, leaving 10 bases of the junction unmatched. This CDR3 has 16 amino acids. Germline CDR1 LNHDA, CDR2 SQIVND (reference sequence). DNA of the CDR3: TGTGCCAGTAGTGAAAGGGGGCGCAGGGACAATCAGCCCCAGCATTTT. This encodes CASSERGRRDNQPQHF.

The CDR3 here is CASSVRGSNTEAFF. The DNA for the CDR3 is TGTGCCAGCAGCGTCAGGGGATCGAACACTGAAGCTTTCTTT. The chain uses TRBV9 and TRBJ1-1; maybe TRBD1 (6 bases). CDR1 and CDR2 from the germline V gene are SGDLS and YYNGEE. There are 14 residues in the CDR3. V shed 2 bases and J shed 1 base, with 9 bases lying between them. Full variable domain (missing parts from reference TRBV9 and TRBJ1-1): DSGVTQTPKHLITATGQRVTLRCSPRSGDLSVYWYQQSLDQGLQFLIQYYNGEERAKGNILERFSAQQFPDLHSELNLSSLELGDSALYFCASSVRGSNTEAFFGQGTRLTVV.

V and J are TRBV19 and TRBJ2-5; D not resolved. Deletions cut 3 bases from V and 1 base from J, with 15 bases between. This CDR3 spans 16 amino acids. The germline V gene encodes CDR1 LNHDA and CDR2 SQIVND (reference sequence). DNA for the CDR3: TGTGCCAGTAGTATTGGTTTCGACCGACTCCAAGAGACCCAGTACTTC. Its protein is CASSIGFDRLQETQYF.

This chain connects TRBV7-7 to TRBJ2-5; TRBD1 matches at 9 bases. CDR1 SSHAT and CDR2 FNYEAQ come from the germline V gene (reference sequence). The CDR3 loop spans 15 amino acids. Trimming removed 5 bases from V and 2 bases from J; junction bases left unmatched: 6. The CDR3 region is CASSRGQGRQETQYF. Here the CDR3 DNA reads TGTGCCAGCAGCCGCGGACAGGGGAGACAAGAGACCCAGTACTTC.

The chain joins TRBV5-1 to TRBJ2-1; 10 bases fit TRBD2. Germline V gives CDR1 SGHRS, CDR2 YFSETQ. V was clipped by 0 bases and J by 5 bases; unmatched bases: 5. The CDR3 length is 16 residues. Written as DNA, the CDR3 is TGCGCCAGCAGCTTGGTAGCTAGCGGGAGAGACAATGAGCAGTTCTTC. It encodes CASSLVASGRDNEQFF.

The rearrangement links TRBV5-5 to TRBJ2-3, with 9 bases identical to TRBD2. CDR1 is SGHKS and CDR2 is YYEKEE in the germline V gene (reference sequence). J lost 1 base, V lost 1 base, and 7 bases had no gene match. This CDR3 is 17 amino acids long. This CDR3 reads CASSLLAGGLGTDTQYF. The CDR3 nucleotides read TGTGCCAGCAGCTTGCTGGCGGGGGGGCTTGGCACAGATACGCAGTATTTT.

This chain links TRBV28 with TRBJ1-6; 7 positions match TRBD1. Unmatched junction bases numbered 8, after V lost 3 bases and J lost 3 bases. CDR3 length equals 17 residues. Per the germline V gene, CDR1 is MDHEN and CDR2 is SYDVKM. In DNA, the CDR3 is TGTGCCAGCAGTTTGGCACAGGGGTCAGGCTATAATTCACCCCTCCACTTT. Translated, it gives CASSLAQGSGYNSPLHF.

This clone was detected only once. The chain uses TRBV7-9 and TRBJ2-2, with a weak D call TRBD2 (5 bases). Germline CDR1 SEHNR, CDR2 FQNEAQ (reference sequence). V lost 1 base and J lost 5, with 14 bases in between. This CDR3 contains 16 residues. CDR3 DNA: TGTGCCAGCAGCTTAGAGCCGGGGTTTAGGACCGGGGAGCTGTTTTTT. Amino acid sequence: CASSLEPGFRTGELFF.

The J gene is TRBJ2-1, the V gene TRBV19, with 9 bases fitting TRBD2. The CDR3 covers 16 residues. The trim removed 2 bases at V and 7 bases at J, leaving 9 bases unmatched. Per the germline V gene, CDR1 is LNHDA and CDR2 is SQIVND (reference sequence). The CDR3 DNA reads TGTGCCAGTAGTATAAGTCCAGCGGGGGGAGGGAATGAGCAGTTCTTC. Its translation is CASSISPAGGGNEQFF.

The chain employs TRBV11-2 and TRBJ1-5; 8 bases match TRBD1. There are 14 residues in the CDR3. V lost 5 bases to trimming and J lost 3 bases; unmatched junction nucleotides: 3. Germline values: CDR1 SGHAT, CDR2 FQNNGV. The CDR3 bases are TGTGCCAGCAGCGACAGGGGTTCCAATCAGCCCCAGCATTTT. This sequence encodes CASSDRGSNQPQHF.

A few counts support this clone. The chain recombines TRBV29-1 with TRBJ1-6; D gene uncertain. Looked up from germline, CDR1 is SQVTM and CDR2 is ANQGSEA. The CDR3 length is 14 residues. Trimming took 6 bases from V and 6 from J, leaving 15 bases between them. CDR3 protein: CSVRIAGINSPLHF. CDR3 coding DNA: TGCAGCGTCCGGATCGCGGGGATTAATTCACCCCTCCACTTT.

The CDR3 protein is CASRETGINYGYTF. In nucleotides, the CDR3 is TGTGCCAGCAGGGAAACAGGGATTAACTATGGCTACACCTTC. The chain employs TRBV2 and TRBJ1-2; TRBD1 might be the D (6 bases). The germline gives CDR1 SNHLY, CDR2 FYNNEI. CDR3 length equals 14 residues. With 6 bases removed from V and 1 base from J, the gap between germline ends came to 12 bases.

In this sample, this clone turned up once. CDR3 bases: TGTGCCTGGATGGTCGACCGACTGAATGGCTACACCTTC. Residues: CAWMVDRLNGYTF. The V call is TRBV30, the J call TRBJ1-2; no clear D. CDR3 length: 13 residues. V was clipped by 4 bases and J by 6 bases, with 15 bases between them. The germline gives CDR1 GTSNPN, CDR2 SVGIG (reference sequence).

V usage is TRBV19 and J usage is TRBJ1-2; perhaps TRBD1 as D (5 bases). V lost 5 bases, J lost 4 bases, and 14 bases lay in between. The CDR3 loop spans 14 amino acids. Germline V gene sequence: CDR1 LNHDA, CDR2 SQIVND (reference sequence). The CDR3 nucleotides read TGTGCCAGTAGTGAGGCAGGGAACGGCTATGGCTACACCTTC. Amino acid sequence: CASSEAGNGYGYTF.

The genes are TRBV5-5 and TRBJ1-2, with a tentative D call TRBD1 (6 bases). This CDR3 contains 15 residues. V dropped 5 bases and J dropped 0 bases, with 14 bases sitting between them. Germline V gives CDR1 SGHKS, CDR2 YYEKEE (reference sequence). The CDR3: CASSPDGDTNYGYTF. The CDR3 DNA reads as TGTGCCAGCAGTCCTGACGGGGACACTAACTATGGCTACACCTTC. The variable domain in full, completed from reference TRBV5-5 and TRBJ1-2, reads DAGVTQSPTHLIKTRGQQVTLRCSPISGHKSVSWYQQVLGQGPQFIFQYYEKEERGRGNFPDRFSARQFPNYSSELNVNALLLGDSALYLCASSPDGDTNYGYTFGSGTRLTVV.

V gene TRBV7-8 combines with J gene TRBJ1-6; 7 bases fit TRBD1. CDR3 size: 16 residues. V trimming: 5 bases; J trimming: 6 bases; junction bases outside the gene matches: 10. Per germline, CDR1 SGHVS and CDR2 FQNEAQ. The CDR3 DNA reads as TGTGCCAGCAGCCATACCGTGGGACAGATTAATTCACCCCTCCACTTT. Translating gives CASSHTVGQINSPLHF.

The rearrangement uses TRBV2 and TRBJ1-2; possibly TRBD1 for D (6 bases). V lost 5 bases to trimming and J lost 0 bases, with 16 bases between them. The CDR3 sequence is 16 residues long. Germline CDR1 and CDR2: SNHLY and FYNNEI. As DNA, the CDR3 is TGTGCCAGCAGTTATCTCAGGACAGATTCTAACTATGGCTACACCTTC. Amino acid sequence: CASSYLRTDSNYGYTF.